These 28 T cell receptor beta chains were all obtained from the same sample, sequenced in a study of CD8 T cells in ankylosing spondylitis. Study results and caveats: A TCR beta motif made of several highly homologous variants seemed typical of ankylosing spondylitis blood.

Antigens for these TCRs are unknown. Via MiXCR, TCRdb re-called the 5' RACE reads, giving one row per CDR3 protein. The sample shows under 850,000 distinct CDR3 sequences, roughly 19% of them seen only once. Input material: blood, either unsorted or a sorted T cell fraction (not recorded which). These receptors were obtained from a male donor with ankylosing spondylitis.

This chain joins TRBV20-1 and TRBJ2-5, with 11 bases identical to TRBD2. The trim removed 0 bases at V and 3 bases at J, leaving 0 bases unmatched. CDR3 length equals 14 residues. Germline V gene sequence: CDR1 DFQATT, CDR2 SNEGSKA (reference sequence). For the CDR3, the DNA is TGCAGTGCTAGAGAACTAGCGGGGGAAGAGACCCAGTACTTC. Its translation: CSARELAGEETQYF.

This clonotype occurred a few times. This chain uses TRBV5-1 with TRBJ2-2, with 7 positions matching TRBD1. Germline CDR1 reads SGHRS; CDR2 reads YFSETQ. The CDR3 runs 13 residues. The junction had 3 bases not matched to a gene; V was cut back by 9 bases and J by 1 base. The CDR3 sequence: CAITGENTGELFF. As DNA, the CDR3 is TGCGCCATCACAGGGGAGAACACCGGGGAGCTGTTTTTT.

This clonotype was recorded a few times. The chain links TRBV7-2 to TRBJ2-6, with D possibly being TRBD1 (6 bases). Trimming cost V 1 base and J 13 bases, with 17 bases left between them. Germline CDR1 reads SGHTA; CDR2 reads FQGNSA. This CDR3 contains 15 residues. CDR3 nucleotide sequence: TGTGCCAGCAGCTTAGTAGGAACAGGGACCCAGGTCCTGACTTTC. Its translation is CASSLVGTGTQVLTF.

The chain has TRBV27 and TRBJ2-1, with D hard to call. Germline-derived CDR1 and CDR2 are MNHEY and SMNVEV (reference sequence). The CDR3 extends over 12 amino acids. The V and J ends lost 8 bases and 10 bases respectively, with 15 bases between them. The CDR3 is CASPPELWEQFF. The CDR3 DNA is TGTGCCAGCCCCCCCGAGCTATGGGAGCAGTTCTTC.

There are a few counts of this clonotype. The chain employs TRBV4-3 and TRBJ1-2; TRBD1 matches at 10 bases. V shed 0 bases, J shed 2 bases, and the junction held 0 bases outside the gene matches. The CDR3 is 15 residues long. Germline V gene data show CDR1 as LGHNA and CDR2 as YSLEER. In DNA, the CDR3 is TGCGCCAGCAGCCAAGAGACAGGGGGCAACTATGGCTACACCTTC. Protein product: CASSQETGGNYGYTF.

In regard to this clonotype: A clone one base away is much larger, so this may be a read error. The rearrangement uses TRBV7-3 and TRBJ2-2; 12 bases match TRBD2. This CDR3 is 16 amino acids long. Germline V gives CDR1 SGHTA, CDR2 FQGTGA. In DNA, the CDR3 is TGTGTCAGCAGCCCTAGCGGGAGGGCCAGCACCGGGGAGCTGTTTTTT. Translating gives CVSSPSGRASTGELFF.

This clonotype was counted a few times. The CDR3 sequence: CASSLVGQAYF. CDR3 nucleotide sequence: TGTGCCAGCAGCTTAGTTGGACAAGCGTACTTC. The chain uses TRBV7-8 and TRBJ2-7; a weak D match, TRBD1 (5 bases). CDR1 and CDR2 (germline): SGHVS, FQNEAQ. V gave up 1 base and J gave up 12 bases, with 10 bases separating them. This CDR3 has 11 amino acids.

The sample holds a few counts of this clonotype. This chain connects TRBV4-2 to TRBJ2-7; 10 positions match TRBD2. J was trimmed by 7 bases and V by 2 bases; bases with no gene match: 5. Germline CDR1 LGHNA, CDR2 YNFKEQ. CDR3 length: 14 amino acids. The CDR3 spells CASSQLAGAGEQYF. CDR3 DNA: TGTGCCAGCAGCCAACTAGCGGGAGCGGGGGAGCAGTACTTC.

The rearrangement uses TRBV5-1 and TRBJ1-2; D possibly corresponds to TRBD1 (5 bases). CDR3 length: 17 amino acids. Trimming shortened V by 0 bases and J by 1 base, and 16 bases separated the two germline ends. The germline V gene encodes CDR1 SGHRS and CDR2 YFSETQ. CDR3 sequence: CASSLALVQGFNYGYTF. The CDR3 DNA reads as TGCGCCAGCAGCTTGGCCTTAGTGCAGGGCTTTAACTATGGCTACACCTTC.

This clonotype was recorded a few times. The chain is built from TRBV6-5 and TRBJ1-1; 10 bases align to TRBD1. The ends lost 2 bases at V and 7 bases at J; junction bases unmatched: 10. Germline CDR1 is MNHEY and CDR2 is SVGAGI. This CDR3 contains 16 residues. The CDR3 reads CASSYKTGGIVLEAFF. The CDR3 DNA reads TGTGCCAGCAGTTACAAGACAGGGGGCATCGTCCTTGAAGCTTTCTTT.

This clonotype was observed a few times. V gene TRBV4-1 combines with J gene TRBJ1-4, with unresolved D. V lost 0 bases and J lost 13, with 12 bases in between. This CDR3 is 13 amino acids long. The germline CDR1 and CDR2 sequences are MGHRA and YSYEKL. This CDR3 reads CASSQDGGQILFF. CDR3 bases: TGCGCCAGCAGCCAAGATGGAGGGCAGATACTGTTTTTT.

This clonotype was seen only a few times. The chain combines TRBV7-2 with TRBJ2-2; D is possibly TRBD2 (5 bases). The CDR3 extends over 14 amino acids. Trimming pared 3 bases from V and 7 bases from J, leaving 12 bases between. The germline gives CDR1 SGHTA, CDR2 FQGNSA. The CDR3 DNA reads TGTGCCAGCAGCTTTCGAGTAGAGGGCGGGGAGCTGTTTTTT. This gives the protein CASSFRVEGGELFF. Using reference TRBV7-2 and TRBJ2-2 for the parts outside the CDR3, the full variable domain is GAGVSQSPSNKVTEKGKDVELRCDPISGHTALYWYRQSLGQGLEFLIYFQGNSAPDKSGLPSDRFSAERTGGSVSTLTIQRTQQEDSAVYLCASSFRVEGGELFFGEGSRLTVL.

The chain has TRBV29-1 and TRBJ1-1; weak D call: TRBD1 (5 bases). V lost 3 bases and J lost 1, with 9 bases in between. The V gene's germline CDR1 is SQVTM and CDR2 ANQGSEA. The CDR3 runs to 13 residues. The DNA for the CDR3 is TGCAGCGTTGACCAGGGAGCGAACACTGAAGCTTTCTTT. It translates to CSVDQGANTEAFF.

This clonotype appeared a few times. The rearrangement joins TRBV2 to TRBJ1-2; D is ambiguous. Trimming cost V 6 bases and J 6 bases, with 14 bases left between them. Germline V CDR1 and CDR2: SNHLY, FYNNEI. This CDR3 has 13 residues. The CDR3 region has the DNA TGTGCCAGCAGGACAACAGCCTCCGATGGCTACACCTTC. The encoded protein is CASRTTASDGYTF.

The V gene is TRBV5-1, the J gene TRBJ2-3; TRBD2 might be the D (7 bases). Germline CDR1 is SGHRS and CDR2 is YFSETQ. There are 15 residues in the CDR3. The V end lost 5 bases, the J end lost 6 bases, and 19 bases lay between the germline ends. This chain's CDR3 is CASRIRGEGPDTQYF. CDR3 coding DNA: TGCGCCAGCAGAATTAGGGGGGAGGGCCCGGATACGCAGTATTTT.

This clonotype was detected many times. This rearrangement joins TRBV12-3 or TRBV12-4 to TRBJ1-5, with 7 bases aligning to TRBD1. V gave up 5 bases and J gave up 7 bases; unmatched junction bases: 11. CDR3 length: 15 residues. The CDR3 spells CASSPRTTGQQPQHF. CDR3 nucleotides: TGTGCCAGCAGTCCTCGGACGACAGGGCAACAGCCCCAGCATTTT.

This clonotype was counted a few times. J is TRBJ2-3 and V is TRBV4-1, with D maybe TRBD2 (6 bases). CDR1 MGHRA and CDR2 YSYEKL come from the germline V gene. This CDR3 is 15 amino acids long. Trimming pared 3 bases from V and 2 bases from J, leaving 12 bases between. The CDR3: CASSQLGLNTDTQYF. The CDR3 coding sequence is TGCGCCAGCAGCCAGCTGGGACTGAACACAGATACGCAGTATTTT.

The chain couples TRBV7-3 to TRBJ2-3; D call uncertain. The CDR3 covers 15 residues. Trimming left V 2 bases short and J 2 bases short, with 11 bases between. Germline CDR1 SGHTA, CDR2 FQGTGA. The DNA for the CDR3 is TGTGCCAGCAGCTTAGAAGCCAAGCTCACAGATACGCAGTATTTT. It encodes CASSLEAKLTDTQYF.

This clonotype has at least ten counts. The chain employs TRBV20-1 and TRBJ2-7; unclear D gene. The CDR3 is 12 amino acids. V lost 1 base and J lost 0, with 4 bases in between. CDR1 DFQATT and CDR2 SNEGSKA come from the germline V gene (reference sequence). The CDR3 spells CSARGHSYEQYF. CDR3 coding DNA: TGCAGTGCTAGAGGACACTCCTACGAGCAGTACTTC.

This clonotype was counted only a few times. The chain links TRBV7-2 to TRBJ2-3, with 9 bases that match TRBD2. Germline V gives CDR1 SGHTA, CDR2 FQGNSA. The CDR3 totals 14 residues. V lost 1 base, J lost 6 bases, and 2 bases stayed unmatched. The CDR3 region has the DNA TGTGCCAGCAGCTTAGACAGCGGGAGGGATACGCAGTATTTT. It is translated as CASSLDSGRDTQYF.

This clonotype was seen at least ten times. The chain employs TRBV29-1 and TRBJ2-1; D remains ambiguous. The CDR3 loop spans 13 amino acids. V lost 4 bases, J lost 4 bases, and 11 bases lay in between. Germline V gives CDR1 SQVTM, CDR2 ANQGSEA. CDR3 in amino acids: CSVVGWAYNEQFF. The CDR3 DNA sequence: TGCAGCGTTGTTGGATGGGCGTACAATGAGCAGTTCTTC.

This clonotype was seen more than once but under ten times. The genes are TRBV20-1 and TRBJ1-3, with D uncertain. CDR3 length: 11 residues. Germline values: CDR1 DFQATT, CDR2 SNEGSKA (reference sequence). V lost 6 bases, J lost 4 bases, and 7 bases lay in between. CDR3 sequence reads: CSATWGNTIYF. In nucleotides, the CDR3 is TGCAGTGCCACGTGGGGAAACACCATATATTTT.

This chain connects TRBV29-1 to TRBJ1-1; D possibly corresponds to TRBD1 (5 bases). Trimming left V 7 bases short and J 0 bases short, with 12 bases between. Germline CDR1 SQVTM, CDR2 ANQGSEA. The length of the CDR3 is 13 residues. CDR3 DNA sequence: TGCAGCGCCTCGGGGACCATGAACACTGAAGCTTTCTTT. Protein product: CSASGTMNTEAFF.

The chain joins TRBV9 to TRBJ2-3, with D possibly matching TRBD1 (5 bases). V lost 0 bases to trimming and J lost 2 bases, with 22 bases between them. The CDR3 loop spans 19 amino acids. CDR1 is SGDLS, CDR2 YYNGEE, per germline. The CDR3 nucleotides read TGTGCCAGCAGCGTAGACCCCCAGACCCCAGGGCGATCCACAGATACGCAGTATTTT. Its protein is CASSVDPQTPGRSTDTQYF. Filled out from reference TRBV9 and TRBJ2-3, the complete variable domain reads DSGVTQTPKHLITATGQRVTLRCSPRSGDLSVYWYQQSLDQGLQFLIQYYNGEERAKGNILERFSAQQFPDLHSELNLSSLELGDSALYFCASSVDPQTPGRSTDTQYFGPGTRLTVL.

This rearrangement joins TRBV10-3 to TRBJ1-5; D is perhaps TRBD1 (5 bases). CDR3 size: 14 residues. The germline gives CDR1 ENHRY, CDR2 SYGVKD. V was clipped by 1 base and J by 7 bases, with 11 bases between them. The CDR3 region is CAISEWGGGQPQHF. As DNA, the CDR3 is TGTGCCATCAGTGAGTGGGGGGGAGGACAGCCCCAGCATTTT.

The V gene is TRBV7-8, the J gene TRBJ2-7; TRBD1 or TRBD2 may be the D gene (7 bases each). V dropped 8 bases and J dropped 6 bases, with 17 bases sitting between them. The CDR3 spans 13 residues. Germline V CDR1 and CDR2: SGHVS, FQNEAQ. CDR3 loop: CASSAAGGGEQYF. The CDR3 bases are TGTGCCAGCTCAGCAGCAGGGGGGGGCGAGCAGTACTTC.

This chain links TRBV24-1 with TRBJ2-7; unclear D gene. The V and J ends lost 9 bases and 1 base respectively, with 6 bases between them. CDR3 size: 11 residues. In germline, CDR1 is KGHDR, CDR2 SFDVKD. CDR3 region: CATPRSYEQYF. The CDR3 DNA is TGTGCCACCCCCCGTTCCTACGAGCAGTACTTC.

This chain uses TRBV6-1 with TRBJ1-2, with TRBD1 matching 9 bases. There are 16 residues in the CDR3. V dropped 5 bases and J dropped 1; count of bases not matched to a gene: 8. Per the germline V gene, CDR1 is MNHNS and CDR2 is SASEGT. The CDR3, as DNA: TGTGCCAGCAGTCTGATGGGACAGGGAAATAACTATGGCTACACCTTC. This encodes CASSLMGQGNNYGYTF.